This TCR beta chain was sequenced for a study of blood T cell repertoires in COVID-19. Per the study methods: Nucleated cell counts were estimated from reference gene primer amplification. The protocol was immunoSEQ multiplex PCR, while the TCRdb copy is restricted to in-frame clones and leaves out a portion. V, J and clone size were drawn from that table, and D and trimming were deduced from the DNA. The sample lists fewer than 500,000 clones; approximately 90% were seen once. Across 20 to 25 US areas, participants ranged in age from roughly 18 to 95 years. Which cohort a participant joined came from the clinical history participants gave. This clone has only a few counts. A far larger clone is one nucleotide away, so this likely arose from a read error. The CDR3 length is 13 residues. The germline V gene encodes CDR1 MDHEN and CDR2 SYDVKM. V shed 5 bases, J shed 4 bases, and the junction held 0 bases outside the gene matches.

The origin of this receptor is a man aged 25 to 40 who had recovered from COVID-19. This sequence joins TRBV28 and TRBJ2-2; 8 positions agree with TRBD1. Sequencing was performed on PBMCs or T cells enriched from blood (not recorded which). The chain's CDR3 is CASSTGGTGELFF. The CDR3 coding sequence is TGTGCCAGCAGTACAGGGGGCACCGGGGAGCTGTTTTTT.